These 23 T cell receptor beta chains were sequenced from one sample in a study of T cell changes during pregnancy in multiple sclerosis. TCRdb's copy holds only in-frame clones and misses some; the assay was immunoSEQ multiplex PCR. The table has over 25,000 clones, 89% seen once. The specimen comprised CD8+ T cells from peripheral blood mononuclear cells, sampled in the third trimester of pregnancy. The source is a female donor with multiple sclerosis, enrolled in a pregnancy study.

This chain joins TRBV9 and TRBJ1-2, with D possibly TRBD1 on 6 matching bases. Per the germline V gene, CDR1 is SGDLS and CDR2 is YYNGEE. This CDR3 is built from 12 residues. V was shortened by 3 bases and J by 6 bases, with 9 bases between the two germline ends. Here the CDR3 DNA reads TGTGCCAGCAGCGACAGGGTTGATGGCTACACCTTC. Amino acids: CASSDRVDGYTF.

This chain uses TRBV6-6 with TRBJ1-4; 7 bases agree with TRBD1. Germline CDR1 reads MNHNY; CDR2 reads SVGAGI (reference sequence). CDR3 size: 15 residues. The junction had 12 bases not matched to a gene; V was cut back by 6 bases and J by 8 bases. The CDR3 DNA is TGTGCCAGCAGGGACCATCGGGACAGTAGGGAAAAACTGTTTTTT. Protein: CASRDHRDSREKLFF.

V and J are TRBV6-5 and TRBJ1-4, with TRBD1 identical over 8 bases. The CDR3 runs 15 residues. J lost 7 bases, V lost 4 bases, and 8 bases had no gene match. The germline V gene has CDR1 MNHEY and CDR2 SVGAGI. The CDR3 DNA sequence: TGTGCCAGCAGTTCAACAGCGGACAGGGTTGAAAAACTGTTTTTT. This translates into CASSSTADRVEKLFF.

There are a few counts of this clone. CDR3 bases: TGTGCCAGCAGCCCGGACAGCGACTATGGCTACACCTTC. Its translation is CASSPDSDYGYTF. V is TRBV7-9 and J is TRBJ1-2; maybe TRBD1 (6 bases). The CDR3 contains 13 residues. Trimming stripped 5 bases from V and 3 bases from J, with 10 bases between. CDR1 SEHNR and CDR2 FQNEAQ come from the germline V gene (reference sequence).

This clone was observed a few times. V and J are TRBV28 and TRBJ2-7; a possible D gene is TRBD2 (5 bases). Germline V gene sequence: CDR1 MDHEN, CDR2 SYDVKM. The V and J ends lost 6 bases and 3 bases respectively, with 18 bases between them. The CDR3 covers 15 residues. The CDR3 loop reads CASSQGRVSHYEQYF. The CDR3 DNA sequence: TGTGCCAGCAGCCAAGGGCGGGTCAGCCACTACGAGCAGTACTTC.

The chain combines TRBV29-1 with TRBJ2-3; D perhaps matches TRBD2 (5 bases). Germline CDR1 is SQVTM and CDR2 is ANQGSEA. The CDR3 loop spans 14 amino acids. The V gene lost 3 bases and the J gene lost 1 base, with 11 bases spanning the gap. CDR3 region: CSVDPRGRTDTQYF. CDR3 DNA: TGCAGCGTTGACCCCCGCGGGCGCACAGATACGCAGTATTTT.

The chain couples TRBV29-1 to TRBJ2-1, with TRBD2 as a possible D gene (6 bases). The germline V gene encodes CDR1 SQVTM and CDR2 ANQGSEA. CDR3 size: 15 residues. Trimming cost V 4 bases and J 7 bases, with 20 bases left between them. The CDR3 reads CSVGRAGKRMNEQFF. CDR3 sequence (DNA): TGCAGCGTTGGGAGGGCAGGGAAAAGAATGAATGAGCAGTTCTTC.

The CDR3 region has the DNA TGTGCCAGCAGCGGACTAGCGGGAGGTATAGATACGCAGTATTTT. Amino acid sequence: CASSGLAGGIDTQYF. The chain links TRBV2 to TRBJ2-3, with 14 bases identical to TRBD2. Germline CDR1 SNHLY, CDR2 FYNNEI. The CDR3 length is 15 residues. The ends lost 6 bases at V and 5 bases at J; junction bases unmatched: 4.

The rearrangement links TRBV9 to TRBJ1-4; D perhaps matches TRBD1 (6 bases). There are 14 residues in the CDR3. Germline CDR1 SGDLS, CDR2 YYNGEE. The germline V and J ends were trimmed by 0 bases and 5 bases, with 8 bases remaining between them. The CDR3 DNA is TGTGCCAGCAGCGTAGACAGGGCGAATGAAAAACTGTTTTTT. This encodes CASSVDRANEKLFF.

The gene calls are TRBV27 and TRBJ2-1; the D gene is possibly TRBD2 (5 bases). This CDR3 has 12 amino acids. Germline CDR1 is MNHEY and CDR2 is SMNVEV (reference sequence). Trimming pared 4 bases from V and 6 bases from J, leaving 7 bases between. CDR3 residues: CASSSRGNEQFF. The CDR3 nucleotides read TGTGCCAGCAGTTCCCGGGGCAATGAGCAGTTCTTC.

The rearrangement joins TRBV15 to TRBJ2-5, with TRBD2 as a possible D gene (5 bases). There are 12 residues in the CDR3. Germline V lookup: CDR1 LNHNV, CDR2 YYDKDF (reference sequence). Trimming removed 6 bases at V and 5 bases at J, with 10 bases between. CDR3 in DNA: TGTGCCACCAGTGTCCCGGGGGAGACCCAGTACTTC. This translates into CATSVPGETQYF.

The chain uses TRBV7-3 and TRBJ2-7; D is ambiguous. Germline-derived CDR1 and CDR2 are SGHTA and FQGTGA. Trimming removed 5 bases from V and 2 bases from J, with 7 bases in between. The CDR3 runs to 12 residues. The CDR3: CASSGRAYEQYF. In DNA form, the CDR3 reads TGTGCCAGCAGCGGTCGAGCCTACGAGCAGTACTTC.

V gene TRBV5-4 combines with J gene TRBJ1-1; the D is unclear. Trimming took off 3 bases at V and 3 bases at J, with 9 bases between the two ends. Germline V lookup: CDR1 SGHNT, CDR2 YYREEE (reference sequence). The CDR3 totals 13 residues. The CDR3 reads CASSYREYTEAFF. Here the CDR3 DNA reads TGTGCCAGCAGCTACCGGGAGTACACTGAAGCTTTCTTT.

The chain joins TRBV28 to TRBJ2-7; 7 bases match TRBD1. The trim removed 5 bases at V and 4 bases at J, leaving 5 bases unmatched. CDR1 MDHEN and CDR2 SYDVKM come from the germline V gene. This CDR3 is built from 13 residues. In DNA form, the CDR3 reads TGTGCCAGCAGTCCACAGGGGCGATACGAGCAGTACTTC. It yields the protein CASSPQGRYEQYF.

The rearrangement uses TRBV7-9 and TRBJ2-5; D not certain. Per the germline V gene, CDR1 is SEHNR and CDR2 is FQNEAQ (reference sequence). Trimming took 5 bases from V and 5 from J, leaving 6 bases between them. CDR3 length: 11 amino acids. For the CDR3, the DNA is TGTGCCAGCAGCACCAGTGAGACCCAGTACTTC. This codes for CASSTSETQYF.

The chain combines TRBV4-1 with TRBJ2-2, with D unclear. V shed 5 bases and J shed 6 bases, with 10 bases lying between them. Germline CDR1 is MGHRA and CDR2 is YSYEKL. The CDR3 runs to 13 residues. CDR3: CASSWPGSGELFF. CDR3 coding DNA: TGCGCCAGCAGCTGGCCAGGTTCCGGGGAGCTGTTTTTT.

V and J are TRBV4-1 and TRBJ1-1; 8 positions match TRBD1. CDR3 length equals 15 residues. J gave up 2 bases and V 1 base, and 3 bases lay outside the gene matches. The germline V gene encodes CDR1 MGHRA and CDR2 YSYEKL. CDR3 sequence reads: CASSQVGTGNTEAFF. CDR3 nucleotide sequence: TGCGCCAGCAGCCAAGTCGGGACAGGTAACACTGAAGCTTTCTTT.

This clone has only a few counts. The chain couples TRBV14 to TRBJ1-6; no definite D call. V was clipped by 2 bases and J by 8 bases, with 7 bases between them. The CDR3 contains 13 residues. CDR1 is SGHDN, CDR2 FVKESK, per germline. Here the CDR3 reads CASSQLRDSPLHF. The CDR3 DNA sequence: TGTGCCAGCAGCCAATTGAGGGATTCACCCCTCCACTTT.

The gene calls are TRBV28 and TRBJ2-7, with TRBD2 matching over 9 bases. CDR1 MDHEN and CDR2 SYDVKM come from the germline V gene. V was pared by 3 bases and J by 1 base, with 4 bases of the junction left unmatched. The CDR3 is 15 residues long. CDR3 residues: CASSFSAGGSYEQYF. CDR3 bases: TGTGCCAGCAGTTTCTCGGCGGGAGGGTCCTACGAGCAGTACTTC.

The chain carries TRBV11-2 and TRBJ2-2; maybe TRBD2 (6 bases). V lost 3 bases, J lost 2 bases, and 10 bases lay in between. This CDR3 has 15 amino acids. Germline CDR1 is SGHAT and CDR2 is FQNNGV. The CDR3 here is CASSLAGTNTGELFF. In DNA, the CDR3 is TGTGCCAGCAGCTTGGCGGGAACTAACACCGGGGAGCTGTTTTTT. The whole variable domain, remainder taken from reference TRBV11-2 and TRBJ2-2, is EAGVAQSPRYKIIEKRQSVAFWCNPISGHATLYWYQQILGQGPKLLIQFQNNGVVDDSQLPKDRFSAERLKGVDSTLKIQPAKLEDSAVYLCASSLAGTNTGELFFGEGSRLTVL.

The J gene is TRBJ1-2, the V gene TRBV27, with TRBD1 as a possible D gene (5 bases). From germline, CDR1 is MNHEY and CDR2 SMNVEV (reference sequence). Trimming shortened V by 4 bases and J by 3 bases, and 9 bases separated the two germline ends. The CDR3 is made up of 13 amino acids. CDR3 coding DNA: TGTGCCAGCAGTTCAGGGTCCTACTATGGCTACACCTTC. As protein: CASSSGSYYGYTF.

The rearrangement uses TRBV9 and TRBJ1-1; D ambiguous. CDR1 SGDLS and CDR2 YYNGEE come from the germline V gene. V lost 2 bases to trimming and J lost 8 bases, with 13 bases between them. The CDR3 length is 13 residues. The CDR3: CASSVAPRGEAFF. DNA of the CDR3: TGTGCCAGCAGCGTGGCACCGCGAGGGGAAGCTTTCTTT.

V and J are TRBV27 and TRBJ2-7; tentative D call: TRBD2 (5 bases). V was trimmed by 3 bases and J by 0 bases, leaving 9 bases between them. Germline V lookup: CDR1 MNHEY, CDR2 SMNVEV (reference sequence). This CDR3 region has 14 residues. Here the CDR3 reads CASSLTGLSYEQYF. The CDR3 DNA reads TGTGCCAGCAGTTTGACTGGACTCTCCTACGAGCAGTACTTC.